The 25 T cell receptor beta chains below were found in one sample sequenced in a study of T cell clonality in common variable immunodeficiency. Libraries were prepared by immunoSEQ multiplex PCR; TCRdb keeps only in-frame clonotypes and omits some of them. Sampling found 55,000 or so clones, none seen once. Sequenced: peripheral blood mononuclear cells. The receptors originated from a person between 18 and 75 years old in good health.

This clone appeared many times. Read sequence stops 3 residues before the CDR3 end, and the germline J gene provides the missing end. The chain has TRBV5-1 and TRBJ2-7; a possible D gene is TRBD2 (7 bases). Trimming removed 5 bases from V and 3 bases from J, with 18 bases in between. Germline CDR1 is SGHRS and CDR2 is YFSETQ. CDR3 length: 15 residues. CDR3 bases read: TGCGCCAGCAGTGGGGGGGCCCGAGAACTCTACGAG. Residues: CASSGGARELYE. The whole CDR3 sequence reads CASSGGARELYEQYF.

In this sample, this clone turned up many times. The read halts 3 residues ahead of the CDR3 end, with the missing end drawn from the germline J gene. The chain joins TRBV19 to TRBJ2-2; D may be TRBD2 (6 bases). V was trimmed by 6 bases and J by 8 bases, leaving 22 bases between them. The CDR3 is 16 amino acids. The germline CDR1 and CDR2 sequences are LNHDA and SQIVND (reference sequence). CDR3 in amino acids: CASSPRDFEPGGELFF. The sequenced part of the CDR3 DNA is TGTGCCAGTAGCCCCCGGGACTTCGAACCTGGGGGGGAG.

This clone has at least ten counts. The read ends 3 residues shy of where the CDR3 ends; the end is completed using the germline J gene. The chain is built from TRBV4-1 and TRBJ2-7, with 9 bases aligning to TRBD2. The V and J ends lost 3 bases and 6 bases, in that order; junction bases with no gene match: 3. CDR3 length equals 13 residues. Germline V gene data show CDR1 as MGHRA and CDR2 as YSYEKL. The CDR3 sequence is CASSQGLATEQYF. CDR3 DNA, as far as it was read: TGCGCCAGCAGCCAGGGACTAGCCACCGAG.

This clone was observed at least ten times. Read data end 3 residues before the CDR3 end; the end is taken from the germline J gene. The chain carries TRBV20-1 and TRBJ1-1; 7 positions agree with TRBD1. Germline assignment: CDR1 DFQATT and CDR2 SNEGSKA (reference sequence). With V trimmed by 1 base and J by 5 bases, 7 bases remained unmatched. This CDR3 has 14 residues. The sequenced part of the CDR3 DNA is TGCAGTGCTAGAGGGTCAGGGGGGAGTACTGAA. Amino acids: CSARGSGGSTE. The whole CDR3 sequence reads CSARGSGGSTEAFF.

This clone has at least ten counts. The read stops 3 residues short of the end of the CDR3; the missing end is completed from the germline J gene. The chain carries TRBV9 and TRBJ2-5; D possibly corresponds to TRBD2 (6 bases). Trimming took 4 bases from V and 0 from J, leaving 16 bases between them. CDR1 SGDLS and CDR2 YYNGEE come from the germline V gene. This CDR3 has 16 amino acids. The DNA read from the CDR3 is TGTGCCAGCAGCCACCGTAGCGGATCGTACCAAGAGACC. Protein product: CASSHRSGSYQET. The full CDR3 protein is CASSHRSGSYQETQYF. Together with reference TRBV9 and TRBJ2-5, the CDR3 gives the full variable domain: DSGVTQTPKHLITATGQRVTLRCSPRSGDLSVYWYQQSLDQGLQFLIQYYNGEERAKGNILERFSAQQFPDLHSELNLSSLELGDSALYFCASSHRSGSYQETQYFGPGTRLLVL.

This clone was picked up many times. The observed sequence ends 3 residues before the CDR3 terminus, with the missing tail filled in from the germline J gene. The chain is built from TRBV20-1 and TRBJ1-2; D uncertain. Trimming cost V 3 bases and J 3 bases, with 8 bases left between them. The CDR3 extends over 12 amino acids. The germline CDR1 and CDR2 sequences are DFQATT and SNEGSKA (reference sequence). CDR3 residues: CSASDTHYGYTF. CDR3 DNA, as far as it was read: TGCAGTGCTAGTGACACCCACTATGGC.

This clone has more than one count but fewer than ten. From the germline J gene comes the end of the CDR3, since the read stops 3 residues before it. V and J are TRBV11-2 and TRBJ2-7, with no clear D. Looked up from germline, CDR1 is SGHAT and CDR2 is FQNNGV. V lost 1 base and J 1 base, leaving 8 bases between the germline ends. The CDR3 covers 14 residues. CDR3 DNA, as far as it was read: TGTGCCAGCAGCTTAGGCCTTAGTTCCTACGAG. It is translated as CASSLGLSSYE. The whole CDR3 sequence is CASSLGLSSYEQYF.

This clone was seen many times. The read gets to within 3 residues of the CDR3 end, and the germline J gene fills in the rest. The chain links TRBV19 to TRBJ2-5; the match to TRBD1 covers 8 bases. CDR3 length: 15 amino acids. With V trimmed by 6 bases and J by 4 bases, 10 bases remained unmatched. Germline V gives CDR1 LNHDA, CDR2 SQIVND (reference sequence). Here the CDR3 reads CASRPGQGLRETQYF. The sequenced part of the CDR3 DNA is TGTGCCAGTAGACCCGGACAGGGTCTTAGAGAGACC.

This clone was counted at least ten times. The CDR3 end is not reached by the read, which stops 3 residues before it; the germline J gene fills it in. The chain couples TRBV4-2 to TRBJ2-3; 7 bases match TRBD2. With 1 base clipped from V and 3 bases from J, the junction kept 7 bases outside the gene matches. This CDR3 is 16 amino acids long. CDR1 is LGHNA, CDR2 YNFKEQ, per germline. The CDR3 bases that were read are TGTGCCAGCAGCCAAGGTCCAGCGGGAACAACAGATACG. It yields the protein CASSQGPAGTTDT. The whole CDR3 sequence reads CASSQGPAGTTDTQYF.

This clone has at least ten counts. From the germline J gene comes the end of the CDR3, since the read stops 3 residues before it. This chain joins TRBV20-1 and TRBJ1-1; 9 bases fit TRBD1. There are 14 residues in the CDR3. The germline gives CDR1 DFQATT, CDR2 SNEGSKA (reference sequence). Trimming took 6 bases from V and 6 from J; bases not matched to a gene: 11. The CDR3 is CSARTGGLSPEAFF. The part of the CDR3 DNA that was read is TGCAGTGCCCGTACAGGGGGCTTAAGCCCTGAA.

As regards this clone: The CDR3 end is not reached by the read, which stops 3 residues before it; the germline J gene fills it in. This chain uses TRBV10-2 with TRBJ2-1; D possibly corresponds to TRBD2 (6 bases). Trimming took off 6 bases at V and 0 bases at J, with 12 bases between the two ends. The CDR3 runs to 15 residues. Germline V lookup: CDR1 WSHSY, CDR2 SAAADI. The chain's CDR3 is CASSPAGSSYNEQFF. The CDR3 DNA, read in part, is TGCGCCAGCAGCCCCGCGGGGAGCTCCTACAATGAG.

This clone was detected many times. The read ends 3 residues shy of where the CDR3 ends; the end is completed using the germline J gene. The chain couples TRBV5-5 to TRBJ2-3; TRBD2 aligns across 8 bases. The CDR3 contains 15 residues. The junction had 10 bases not matched to a gene; V was cut back by 4 bases and J by 6 bases. Germline CDR1 and CDR2: SGHKS and YYEKEE (reference sequence). Incomplete CDR3 DNA: TGTGCCAGCAGCCAACTTAGCGGGACGGCGGATACG. Amino acids: CASSQLSGTADT. The full CDR3 protein reads CASSQLSGTADTQYF.

The sample holds many counts of this clone. The CDR3 end falls 3 residues outside the read, so it is completed with the germline J gene. The rearrangement uses TRBV6-2 or TRBV6-3 and TRBJ1-1; D might be TRBD1 (6 bases). CDR1 is MNHEY, CDR2 SVGEGT, per germline. V gave up 7 bases and J gave up 0 bases, with 12 bases separating them. CDR3 length: 14 residues. CDR3 region: CASTRQEMNTEAFF. The sequenced CDR3 bases are TGTGCCAGCACGAGACAGGAGATGAACACTGAA.

This clone was seen at least ten times. The CDR3 reads CASSPRTSGRTDTQYF. CDR3 DNA, as far as it was read: TGTGCCAGCAGCCCCCGGACTAGCGGGAGAACAGATACG. The J gene is TRBJ2-3, the V gene TRBV7-6, with 13 bases that match TRBD2. The read falls 3 residues short of the CDR3 end, and the missing part is taken from the germline J gene. The CDR3 totals 16 residues. Germline CDR1 is SGHVS and CDR2 is FNYEAQ. The V segment lost 5 bases and the J segment 3 bases; nucleotides outside the gene matches: 5.

This clone has at least ten counts. The part of the CDR3 DNA that was read is TGCGCCAGCAGTGAGGGGGCAGGGACCATCGCAGATACG. Its protein product is CASSEGAGTIADT. The full CDR3 protein reads CASSEGAGTIADTQYF. This rearrangement joins TRBV5-1 to TRBJ2-3; 7 bases are a match to TRBD1. The DNA ends 3 residues before the CDR3 does, and the rest of the CDR3 is filled in from the germline J gene. From germline, CDR1 is SGHRS and CDR2 YFSETQ. V was clipped by 5 bases and J by 4 bases; unmatched bases: 13. This CDR3 contains 16 residues.

This clone was picked up many times. Coverage ceases 3 residues before the CDR3 finishes, and the germline J gene fills in the end. The rearrangement uses TRBV18 and TRBJ2-7, with 8 bases aligning to TRBD2. Germline lookup yields CDR1 KGHSH and CDR2 LQKENI. The CDR3 has 14 residues. V gave up 6 bases and J gave up 1 base; unmatched junction bases: 5. Here the CDR3 reads CASSGAGASYEQYF. CDR3 DNA (partial): TGTGCCAGCTCCGGAGCGGGGGCTTCCTACGAG.

At least ten counts were recorded for this clone. The read falls 3 residues short of the CDR3 end, and the missing part is taken from the germline J gene. The chain combines TRBV11-2 with TRBJ2-7; D is ambiguous. This CDR3 spans 15 amino acids. Per the germline V gene, CDR1 is SGHAT and CDR2 is FQNNGV. Trimming cost V 0 bases and J 6 bases, with 15 bases left between them. The sequenced CDR3 bases are TGTGCCAGCAGCTTAGATTCGTTTCTTGTTGTCGAG. As protein: CASSLDSFLVVE. The full-length CDR3 reads as CASSLDSFLVVEQYF.

The table lists this clone with many counts. The DNA ends 3 residues before the CDR3 does, and the rest of the CDR3 is filled in from the germline J gene. V and J are TRBV28 and TRBJ2-5, with D tentatively TRBD1 (5 bases). The CDR3 is 12 amino acids. The germline gives CDR1 MDHEN, CDR2 SYDVKM. V was cut by 7 bases and J by 0 bases, with 6 bases left in between. Partial CDR3 DNA: TGTGCCAGCAAGGGGTACCAAGAGACC. Its protein product is CASKGYQET. The full CDR3 protein is CASKGYQETQYF. The full variable domain, with the rest looked up from reference TRBV28 and TRBJ2-5, is DVKVTQSSRYLVKRTGEKVFLECVQDMDHENMFWYRQDPGLGLRLIYFSYDVKMKEKGDIPEGYSVSREKKERFSLILESASTNQTSMYLCASKGYQETQYFGPGTRLLVL.

This clone was observed a handful of times. The read ends 3 residues shy of where the CDR3 ends; the end is completed using the germline J gene. The chain links TRBV7-9 to TRBJ1-2; no definite D call. Looked up from germline, CDR1 is SEHNR and CDR2 is FQNEAQ (reference sequence). This CDR3 has 14 amino acids. This CDR3 reads CASTHRADYNDYTF. The covered CDR3 bases are TGTGCCAGCACCCACCGGGCGGACTACAATGAC.

This clone was found many times. The read halts 3 residues ahead of the CDR3 end, with the missing end drawn from the germline J gene. J is TRBJ2-7 and V is TRBV20-1, with 10 bases matching TRBD1. V shed 3 bases, J shed 4 bases, and the junction held 6 bases outside the gene matches. Germline V gene sequence: CDR1 DFQATT, CDR2 SNEGSKA (reference sequence). This CDR3 comprises 14 residues. The DNA read from the CDR3 is TGCAGTGCTAGGGGGGGACAGGGGAGATACGAG. It codes for CSARGGQGRYE. In full, the CDR3 reads CSARGGQGRYEQYF.

This clone was seen many times. From the germline J gene comes the end of the CDR3, since the read stops 3 residues before it. The rearrangement uses TRBV20-1 and TRBJ2-1, with 9 nucleotides matching TRBD2. With 6 bases clipped from V and 3 bases from J, the junction kept 12 bases outside the gene matches. The CDR3 sequence is 16 residues long. Germline V lookup: CDR1 DFQATT, CDR2 SNEGSKA (reference sequence). CDR3 DNA (partial): TGCAGTGCCATACCCCGACTAGCGGACCACTACAATGAG. It codes for CSAIPRLADHYNE. The complete CDR3 protein is CSAIPRLADHYNEQFF.

This clone was seen repeatedly, ten times or more. The DNA ends 3 residues before the CDR3 does, and the rest of the CDR3 is filled in from the germline J gene. The J gene is TRBJ1-1, the V gene TRBV20-1, with D tentatively TRBD1 (5 bases). Germline V gives CDR1 DFQATT, CDR2 SNEGSKA (reference sequence). The CDR3 runs 12 residues. Trimming stripped 0 bases from V and 5 bases from J, with 7 bases between. The sequenced part of the CDR3 DNA is TGCAGTGCTAGAGAGGGGGGAACTGAA. This encodes CSAREGGTE. The full CDR3 reads CSAREGGTEAFF.

The sequenced part of the CDR3 DNA is TGTGCCAGCAGCGGGACTAGCGGGAGCAACGAG. It specifies CASSGTSGSNE. The full CDR3 sequence reads CASSGTSGSNEQYF. This chain joins TRBV11-3 and TRBJ2-7, with 14 bases aligning to TRBD2. Read sequence stops 3 residues before the CDR3 end, and the germline J gene provides the missing end. The CDR3 loop spans 14 amino acids. Germline CDR1 and CDR2: SGHNT and YENEEA. Trimming removed 5 bases from V and 5 bases from J; junction bases left unmatched: 2.

This clone has a count of ten or more. Read coverage stops 3 residues before the CDR3 terminus; the germline J gene supplies the remainder. This sequence joins TRBV19 and TRBJ2-5; TRBD1 matches 12 bases. Germline V gene sequence: CDR1 LNHDA, CDR2 SQIVND (reference sequence). The CDR3 has 16 residues. V lost 6 bases, J lost 5 bases, and 10 bases stayed unmatched. CDR3 protein: CASRMRGDRGLETQYF. CDR3 DNA (partial): TGTGCCAGTAGGATGCGCGGGGACAGGGGGCTGGAGACC.

This clone was counted at least ten times. With the read ending 3 residues before the CDR3 end, the germline J gene is used to fill in that end. The chain carries TRBV6-1 and TRBJ1-1; TRBD1 agrees at 7 bases. The CDR3 runs 15 residues. Germline-derived CDR1 and CDR2 are MNHNS and SASEGT. This CDR3 is CASSESTGTNEKAFF. CDR3 DNA (partial): TGTGCCAGCAGTGAATCGACAGGGACGAATGAAAAA.